Presented here are 28 T cell receptor beta chains from one specimen sequenced in a study of CD8 T cells in ankylosing spondylitis. One entry per CDR3 protein, called by TCRdb with MiXCR from the 5' RACE reads. The sample lists some 200,000 distinct CDR3 sequences; around 25% were seen once. Material: blood, either unsorted or a sorted T cell fraction (not recorded which). All receptors come from a male donor with ankylosing spondylitis or in good health (not recorded which).

The CDR3 reads CSAAVQGSEQYF. CDR3 sequence (DNA): TGCAGTGCTGCAGTACAGGGGTCCGAGCAGTACTTC. The chain joins TRBV20-1 to TRBJ2-7; TRBD1 matches at 7 bases. Trimming cost V 5 bases and J 6 bases; bases outside gene matches: 7. The CDR3 has 12 residues. Germline CDR1 DFQATT, CDR2 SNEGSKA (reference sequence).

This clonotype was counted only a few times. CDR3 residues: CAISGLASTGELFF. The CDR3 DNA sequence: TGTGCCATCAGCGGACTAGCATCCACCGGGGAGCTGTTTTTT. The V and J genes are TRBV10-3 and TRBJ2-2, with 8 bases that match TRBD2. This CDR3 region has 14 residues. V shed 6 bases and J 4 bases; nucleotides not matched to a gene: 4. Germline lookup yields CDR1 ENHRY and CDR2 SYGVKD.

This clonotype occurred many times. The chain is built from TRBV6-1 and TRBJ2-3; no definite D call. The CDR3 runs to 14 residues. Germline CDR1 reads MNHNS; CDR2 reads SASEGT. With 2 bases removed from V and 4 bases from J, the gap between germline ends came to 10 bases. CDR3 DNA: TGTGCCAGCAGTGAATCCAACATTGCAGATACGCAGTATTTT. This translates into CASSESNIADTQYF.

This rearrangement joins TRBV4-2 to TRBJ1-1, with a weak D call TRBD1 (6 bases). The CDR3 sequence is 14 residues long. Germline V gene sequence: CDR1 LGHNA, CDR2 YNFKEQ. V lost 3 bases and J 4 bases, leaving 12 bases between the germline ends. CDR3 loop: CASSQGQAITEAFF. CDR3 DNA: TGTGCCAGCAGCCAGGGACAAGCAATCACTGAAGCTTTCTTT.

This clonotype has at least ten counts. The chain recombines TRBV3-1 with TRBJ2-4; D perhaps matches TRBD2 (5 bases). This CDR3 comprises 19 residues. The V end lost 3 bases, the J end lost 3 bases, and 24 bases lay between the germline ends. Germline-derived CDR1 and CDR2 are LGHDT and YNNKEL (reference sequence). The DNA for the CDR3 is TGTGCCAGCAGCCACGGCGCCGGGATACAGCGGTTAGGCAAAAACATTCAGTACTTC. It encodes CASSHGAGIQRLGKNIQYF.

The chain joins TRBV20-1 to TRBJ2-3; unclear D gene. CDR3 length equals 12 residues. V dropped 1 base and J dropped 6 bases, with 8 bases sitting between them. The germline CDR1 and CDR2 sequences are DFQATT and SNEGSKA (reference sequence). CDR3 nucleotide sequence: TGCAGTGCTAGAGTGGTCGCGGATACGCAGTATTTT. Its protein product is CSARVVADTQYF.

The table lists this clonotype with a few counts. J is TRBJ2-4 and V is TRBV20-1; 7 bases map to TRBD2. V shed 6 bases, J shed 6 bases, and the junction held 8 bases outside the gene matches. The CDR3 length is 13 residues. Looked up from germline, CDR1 is DFQATT and CDR2 is SNEGSKA (reference sequence). This CDR3 reads CSAPLTSANIQYF. CDR3 bases: TGCAGTGCACCTCTTACTAGCGCAAACATTCAGTACTTC.

This clonotype showed up many times. This rearrangement joins TRBV27 to TRBJ1-4; TRBD1 aligns across 7 bases. Germline V CDR1 and CDR2: MNHEY, SMNVEV (reference sequence). The CDR3 totals 16 residues. Unmatched junction bases numbered 11, after V lost 8 bases and J lost 2 bases. DNA of the CDR3: TGTGCCAGCCCCCTGTGTGGACAGGACACTAATGAAAAACTGTTTTTT. Amino acids: CASPLCGQDTNEKLFF. Filled out from reference TRBV27 and TRBJ1-4, the complete variable domain reads EAQVTQNPRYLITVTGKKLTVTCSQNMNHEYMSWYRQDPGLGLRQIYYSMNVEVTDKGDVPEGYKVSRKEKRNFPLILESPSPNQTSLYFCASPLCGQDTNEKLFFGSGTQLSVL.

This clonotype was counted a few times. The J gene is TRBJ2-7, the V gene TRBV20-1, with D possibly matching TRBD2 (6 bases). With 6 bases removed from V and 0 bases from J, the gap between germline ends came to 12 bases. Germline-derived CDR1 and CDR2 are DFQATT and SNEGSKA (reference sequence). This CDR3 has 13 amino acids. The CDR3 reads CSAHPGGSYEQYF. The CDR3 DNA follows: TGCAGTGCACACCCCGGGGGCTCCTACGAGCAGTACTTC.

There are many counts of this clonotype. This rearrangement joins TRBV5-1 to TRBJ2-3, with a possible D match to TRBD2 (5 bases). The CDR3 runs 13 residues. CDR1 and CDR2 from the germline V gene are SGHRS and YFSETQ. V lost 3 bases, J lost 5 bases, and 10 bases lay in between. The CDR3 DNA reads TGCGCCAGCAGCTCTGGGAGTCTAGATACGCAGTATTTT. Its protein product is CASSSGSLDTQYF.

This sequence joins TRBV2 and TRBJ2-7; 9 positions agree with TRBD1. Germline V gene data show CDR1 as SNHLY and CDR2 as FYNNEI. The J segment lost 1 base and the V segment lost 6 bases, leaving 4 bases of the junction unmatched. The CDR3 is made up of 14 amino acids. CDR3 in DNA: TGTGCCAGCAGGGCGGGACAGGGATCCTACGAGCAGTACTTC. It is translated as CASRAGQGSYEQYF.

The genes are TRBV10-3 and TRBJ1-5; D gene ambiguous. The length of the CDR3 is 13 residues. Germline CDR1 ENHRY, CDR2 SYGVKD. The V end lost 0 bases, the J end lost 5 bases, and 5 bases lay between the germline ends. CDR3 nucleotide sequence: TGTGCCATCAGTGAGTCTGGGGATCAGCCCCAGCATTTT. This translates into CAISESGDQPQHF.

This clonotype was observed a few times. This sequence joins TRBV29-1 and TRBJ2-3, with a weak D call TRBD2 (5 bases). Germline V gene data show CDR1 as SQVTM and CDR2 as ANQGSEA. With 5 bases removed from V and 10 bases from J, the gap between germline ends came to 10 bases. There are 10 residues in the CDR3. The CDR3 sequence is CSVLGEAQYF. CDR3 coding DNA: TGCAGCGTTCTGGGAGAGGCGCAGTATTTT.

This clonotype was seen many times. The CDR3 region has the DNA TGTGCCAGCAGACGACTAGCATCAGATACGCAGTATTTT. This gives the protein CASRRLASDTQYF. J is TRBJ2-3 and V is TRBV2; 7 nucleotides match TRBD2. Germline CDR1 SNHLY, CDR2 FYNNEI. V shed 6 bases and J 4 bases; nucleotides not matched to a gene: 4. CDR3 length: 13 amino acids.

Points on this clonotype: This may arise from a read error, as a much more abundant clone is one base away. The conserved final phenylalanine or tryptophan is absent from the CDR3, which likely points to a read error. The chain is built from TRBV3-1 and TRBJ2-5, with TRBD2 matching over 9 bases. The germline V gene has CDR1 LGHDT and CDR2 YNNKEL (reference sequence). The CDR3 runs 15 residues. With V trimmed by 3 bases and J by 2 bases, 4 bases remained unmatched. CDR3 in DNA: TGTGCCAGCAGCCAGTCGGGACTAGCACAAGAGACCCAGTACCTC. Translated: CASSQSGLAQETQYL.

The chain combines TRBV7-2 with TRBJ1-5; possible D gene TRBD1, 6 bases. The CDR3 runs 17 residues. Germline V gene sequence: CDR1 SGHTA, CDR2 FQGNSA. With 0 bases removed from V and 0 bases from J, the gap between germline ends came to 12 bases. The CDR3 reads CASSLAGGLISNQPQHF. DNA for the CDR3: TGTGCCAGCAGCTTAGCGGGGGGGCTGATTAGCAATCAGCCCCAGCATTTT. The variable domain in full, completed from reference TRBV7-2 and TRBJ1-5, reads GAGVSQSPSNKVTEKGKDVELRCDPISGHTALYWYRQSLGQGLEFLIYFQGNSAPDKSGLPSDRFSAERTGGSVSTLTIQRTQQEDSAVYLCASSLAGGLISNQPQHFGDGTRLSIL.

Many counts were recorded for this clonotype. The gene calls are TRBV12-3 or TRBV12-4 and TRBJ2-2, with D uncertain. The V and J ends lost 2 bases and 1 base respectively, with 5 bases between them. The CDR3 is 14 amino acids. The CDR3, as DNA: TGTGCCAGCAGTTTATTCCAGAACACCGGGGAGCTGTTTTTT. It codes for CASSLFQNTGELFF.

The chain couples TRBV10-3 to TRBJ2-1, with 10 bases aligning to TRBD2. Germline trimming cut 4 bases from V and 5 bases from J; bases unmatched to any gene: 14. CDR3 size: 18 residues. CDR1 ENHRY and CDR2 SYGVKD come from the germline V gene. The CDR3 loop is CAISAYGPGTSDHNEQFF. In nucleotides, the CDR3 is TGTGCCATCAGTGCTTATGGGCCCGGGACTAGCGACCACAATGAGCAGTTCTTC.

This clonotype was seen repeatedly, ten times or more. The chain uses TRBV20-1 and TRBJ2-7, with 8 bases aligning to TRBD2. The germline gives CDR1 DFQATT, CDR2 SNEGSKA (reference sequence). J lost 0 bases, V lost 5 bases, and 6 bases had no gene match. CDR3 length: 14 residues. In DNA, the CDR3 is TGCAGTGCTCGAGGACTAGCTTTCTCCTACGAGCAGTACTTC. It is translated as CSARGLAFSYEQYF.

The rearrangement links TRBV20-1 to TRBJ2-7; D uncertain. There are 16 residues in the CDR3. The germline V and J ends were trimmed by 5 bases and 5 bases, with 25 bases remaining between them. The germline V gene encodes CDR1 DFQATT and CDR2 SNEGSKA (reference sequence). The CDR3 region is CSADELGWEGEDEQYF. The CDR3 coding sequence is TGCAGTGCTGACGAGTTGGGGTGGGAAGGTGAGGACGAGCAGTACTTC.

This chain connects TRBV29-1 to TRBJ1-2; no clear D gene. This CDR3 has 11 residues. Germline V gene data show CDR1 as SQVTM and CDR2 as ANQGSEA. Deletions cut 3 bases from V and 8 bases from J, with 10 bases between. For the CDR3, the DNA is TGCAGCGTTGAGCGGGAATCGGGCTACACCTTC. It yields the protein CSVERESGYTF.

Of note for this clonotype: Possible read error: a much larger clone is one base away. The rearrangement uses TRBV7-2 and TRBJ2-1; D unclear. This CDR3 spans 14 amino acids. Per the germline V gene, CDR1 is SGHTA and CDR2 is FQGNSA. Here the CDR3 DNA reads TGTGCCTGCAGCTTCTCTTATAACACCAATGAGCAGTTCTTC. Encoded protein: CACSFSYNTNEQFF. The whole variable domain, filled in from reference TRBV7-2 and TRBJ2-1, reads GAGVSQSPSNKVTEKGKDVELRCDPISGHTALYWYRQSLGQGLEFLIYFQGNSAPDKSGLPSDRFSAERTGGSVSTLTIQRTQQEDSAVYLCACSFSYNTNEQFFGPGTRLTVL.

The genes are TRBV4-2 and TRBJ2-3; 8 bases map to TRBD2. This CDR3 comprises 16 residues. V dropped 0 bases and J dropped 4; count of bases not matched to a gene: 6. Germline loops: CDR1 LGHNA, CDR2 YNFKEQ. The CDR3 loop is CASSQDLTSGPDTQYF. CDR3 in DNA: TGTGCCAGCAGCCAAGATCTTACTAGCGGTCCAGATACGCAGTATTTT.

This clonotype turned up a few times. This CDR3 is CSVERRTGGTEAFF. CDR3 nucleotide sequence: TGCAGCGTTGAAAGACGGACAGGTGGGACTGAAGCTTTCTTT. The rearrangement joins TRBV29-1 to TRBJ1-1, with TRBD1 matching over 7 bases. V gave up 2 bases and J gave up 5 bases; unmatched junction bases: 8. This CDR3 has 14 amino acids. Germline CDR1 reads SQVTM; CDR2 reads ANQGSEA.

This clonotype has at least ten counts. This CDR3 is CASSGTGLREQYF. The DNA for the CDR3 is TGCGCCAGCAGCGGGACAGGGCTGCGGGAGCAGTACTTC. The gene calls are TRBV5-1 and TRBJ2-7; TRBD1 matches 9 bases. CDR1 SGHRS and CDR2 YFSETQ come from the germline V gene. V dropped 4 bases and J dropped 7; count of bases not matched to a gene: 6. This CDR3 contains 13 residues.

This clonotype was counted ten times or more. The V call is TRBV25-1, the J call TRBJ2-1, with 9 nucleotides matching TRBD2. Trimming at V came to 6 bases and at J to 5 bases, leaving 2 bases not matched to a gene. Germline CDR1 reads MGHDK; CDR2 reads SYGVNS. CDR3 length equals 13 residues. In nucleotides, the CDR3 is TGTGCCAGCAGACTAGCGGGCGACAATGAGCAGTTCTTC. Its protein product is CASRLAGDNEQFF. Full variable domain (missing parts from reference TRBV25-1 and TRBJ2-1): EADIYQTPRYLVIGTGKKITLECSQTMGHDKMYWYQQDPGMELHLIHYSYGVNSTEKGDLSSESTVSRIRTEHFPLTLESARPSHTSQYLCASRLAGDNEQFFGPGTRLTVL.

This clonotype was counted at least ten times. V usage is TRBV7-9 and J usage is TRBJ1-1; D is unresolved. Germline V gives CDR1 SEHNR, CDR2 FQNEAQ (reference sequence). V shed 5 bases and J shed 4 bases, with 8 bases lying between them. The CDR3 has 12 amino acids. DNA for the CDR3: TGTGCCAGCAGCCTACTTCGCACTGAAGCTTTCTTT. It codes for CASSLLRTEAFF.

The gene calls are TRBV12-3 or TRBV12-4 and TRBJ2-7, with unresolved D. Trimming left V 4 bases short and J 7 bases short, with 8 bases between. The CDR3 length is 11 residues. CDR3 sequence: CASSSTSEQYF. For the CDR3, the DNA is TGTGCCAGCAGTTCAACATCGGAGCAGTACTTC.